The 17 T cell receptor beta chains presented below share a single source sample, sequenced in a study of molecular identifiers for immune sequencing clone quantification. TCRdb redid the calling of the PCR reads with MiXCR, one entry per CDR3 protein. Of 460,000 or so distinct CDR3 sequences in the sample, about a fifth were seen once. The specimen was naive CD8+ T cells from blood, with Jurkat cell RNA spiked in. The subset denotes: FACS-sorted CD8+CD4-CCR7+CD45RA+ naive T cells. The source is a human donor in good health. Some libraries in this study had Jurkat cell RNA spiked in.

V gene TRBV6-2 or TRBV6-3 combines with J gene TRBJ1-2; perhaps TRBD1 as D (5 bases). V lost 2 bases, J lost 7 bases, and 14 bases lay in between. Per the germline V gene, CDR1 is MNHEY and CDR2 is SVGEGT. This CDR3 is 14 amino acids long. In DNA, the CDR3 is TGTGCCAGCAGTTACGCGGGACTCCCCTTTGGCTACACCTTC. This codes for CASSYAGLPFGYTF.

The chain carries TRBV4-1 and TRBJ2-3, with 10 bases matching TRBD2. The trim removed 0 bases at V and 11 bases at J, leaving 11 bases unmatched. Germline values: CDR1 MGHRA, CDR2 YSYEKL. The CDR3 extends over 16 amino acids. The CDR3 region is CASSQEGLAGAHGQYF. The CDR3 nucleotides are TGCGCCAGCAGCCAAGAGGGGCTAGCGGGGGCCCATGGGCAGTATTTT.

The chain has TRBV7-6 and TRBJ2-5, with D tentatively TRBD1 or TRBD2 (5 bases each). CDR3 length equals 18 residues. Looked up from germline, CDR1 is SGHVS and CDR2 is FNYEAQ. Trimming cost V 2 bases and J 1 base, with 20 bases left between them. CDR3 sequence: CASSLSYMGTETQETQYF. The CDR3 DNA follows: TGTGCCAGCAGCTTAAGCTATATGGGGACGGAAACCCAAGAGACCCAGTACTTC.

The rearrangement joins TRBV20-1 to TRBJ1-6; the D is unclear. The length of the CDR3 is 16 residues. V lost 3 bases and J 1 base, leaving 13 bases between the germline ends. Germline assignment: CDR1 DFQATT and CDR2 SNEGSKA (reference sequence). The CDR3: CSARPGSASYNSPLHF. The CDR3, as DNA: TGCAGTGCTAGGCCCGGGAGCGCATCCTATAATTCACCCCTCCACTTT.

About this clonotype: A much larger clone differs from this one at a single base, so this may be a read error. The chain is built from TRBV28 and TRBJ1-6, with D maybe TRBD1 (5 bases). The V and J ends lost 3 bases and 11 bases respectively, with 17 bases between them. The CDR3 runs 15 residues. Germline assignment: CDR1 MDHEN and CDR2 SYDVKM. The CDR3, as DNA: TGTGCCAGCAGTTTCCTTTCAGGGTCTAGTCCACCCCTCCACTTT. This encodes CASSFLSGSSPPLHF.

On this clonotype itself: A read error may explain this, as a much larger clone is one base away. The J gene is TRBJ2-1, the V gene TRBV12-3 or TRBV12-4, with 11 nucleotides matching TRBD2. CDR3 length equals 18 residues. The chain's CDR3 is CASELSRTSGGSYNKQFF. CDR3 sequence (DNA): TGTGCCAGTGAGTTAAGCCGTACTAGCGGGGGTTCCTACAATAAGCAGTTCTTC.

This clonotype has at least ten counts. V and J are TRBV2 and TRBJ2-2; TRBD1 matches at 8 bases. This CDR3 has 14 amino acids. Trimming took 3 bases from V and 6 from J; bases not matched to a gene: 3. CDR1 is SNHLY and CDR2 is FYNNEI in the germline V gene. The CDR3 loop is CASSETGDAGELFF. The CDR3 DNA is TGTGCCAGCAGTGAGACAGGGGACGCCGGGGAGCTGTTTTTT.

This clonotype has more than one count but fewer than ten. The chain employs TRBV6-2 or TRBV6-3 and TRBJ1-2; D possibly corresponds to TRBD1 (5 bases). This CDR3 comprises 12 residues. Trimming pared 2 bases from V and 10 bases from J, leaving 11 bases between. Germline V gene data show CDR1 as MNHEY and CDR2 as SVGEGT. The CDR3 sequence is CASSYQRGNYTF. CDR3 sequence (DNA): TGTGCCAGCAGTTACCAGCGGGGCAACTACACCTTC.

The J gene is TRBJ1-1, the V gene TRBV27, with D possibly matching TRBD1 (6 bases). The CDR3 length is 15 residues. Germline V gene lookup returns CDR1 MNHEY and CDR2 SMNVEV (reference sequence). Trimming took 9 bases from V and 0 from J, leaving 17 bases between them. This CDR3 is CASGQRPYMNTEAFF. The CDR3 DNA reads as TGTGCCAGTGGACAGAGGCCATATATGAACACTGAAGCTTTCTTT.

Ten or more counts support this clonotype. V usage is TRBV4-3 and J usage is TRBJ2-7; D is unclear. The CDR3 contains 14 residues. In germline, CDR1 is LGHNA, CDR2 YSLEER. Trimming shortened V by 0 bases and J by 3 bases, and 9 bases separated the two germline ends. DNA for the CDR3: TGCGCCAGCAGCCAAGAGCTAGGTGGCTACGAGCAGTACTTC. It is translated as CASSQELGGYEQYF.

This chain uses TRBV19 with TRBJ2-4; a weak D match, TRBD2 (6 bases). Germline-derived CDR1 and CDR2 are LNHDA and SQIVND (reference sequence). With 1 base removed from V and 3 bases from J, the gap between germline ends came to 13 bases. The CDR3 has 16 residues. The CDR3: CASSIGGRGGKNIQYF. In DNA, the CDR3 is TGTGCCAGTAGTATAGGGGGTCGGGGAGGCAAAAACATTCAGTACTTC.

CDR3 protein: CASSLLAGVRAGELFF. The DNA of the CDR3 is TGTGCCAGCAGCTTACTAGCGGGAGTACGGGCCGGGGAGCTGTTTTTT. V gene TRBV5-4 combines with J gene TRBJ2-2; 11 positions match TRBD2. V lost 2 bases to trimming and J lost 6 bases; unmatched junction nucleotides: 6. The CDR3 length is 16 residues. Germline V CDR1 and CDR2: SGHNT, YYREEE (reference sequence).

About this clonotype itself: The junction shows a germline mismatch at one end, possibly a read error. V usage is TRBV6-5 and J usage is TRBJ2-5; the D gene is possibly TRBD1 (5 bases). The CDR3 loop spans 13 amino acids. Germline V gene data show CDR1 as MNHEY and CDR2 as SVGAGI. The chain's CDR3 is CDSSYQNMGRQYF. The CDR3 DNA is TGTGACAGCAGTTACCAGAACATGGGGCGGCAGTACTTC.

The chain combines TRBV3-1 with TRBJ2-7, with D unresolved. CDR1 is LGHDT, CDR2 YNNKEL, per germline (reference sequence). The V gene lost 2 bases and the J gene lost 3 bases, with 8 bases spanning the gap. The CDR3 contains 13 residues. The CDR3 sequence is CASSQSTDYEQYF. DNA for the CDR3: TGTGCCAGCAGCCAAAGTACGGACTACGAGCAGTACTTC.

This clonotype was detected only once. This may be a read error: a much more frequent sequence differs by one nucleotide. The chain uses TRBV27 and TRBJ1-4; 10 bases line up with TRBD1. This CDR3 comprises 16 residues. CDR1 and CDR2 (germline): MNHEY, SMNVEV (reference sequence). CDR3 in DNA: TGTGCCAGCAGTTTATCGGGACAGGGGAGTGGTGAAAAACTGGTTTTT. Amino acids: CASSLSGQGSGEKLVF.

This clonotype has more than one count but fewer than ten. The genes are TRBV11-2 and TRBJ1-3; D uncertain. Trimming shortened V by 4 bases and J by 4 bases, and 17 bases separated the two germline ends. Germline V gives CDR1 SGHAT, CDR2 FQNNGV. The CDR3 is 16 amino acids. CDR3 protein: CASSSLAEPTGNTIYF. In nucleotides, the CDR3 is TGTGCCAGCAGCTCCCTGGCAGAGCCGACCGGAAACACCATATATTTT.

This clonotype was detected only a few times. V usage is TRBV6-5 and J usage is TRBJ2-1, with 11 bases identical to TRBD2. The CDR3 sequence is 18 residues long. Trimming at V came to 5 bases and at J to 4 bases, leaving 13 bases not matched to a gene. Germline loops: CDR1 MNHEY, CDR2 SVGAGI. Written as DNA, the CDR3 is TGTGCCAGCAGTCAACGTGGGACTAGCGGAGGGACGTACAATGAGCAGTTCTTC. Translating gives CASSQRGTSGGTYNEQFF.